This is a list of T cell receptor beta chains from one sample in a study of cytomegalovirus exposure and HLA in healthy donors. TCRdb keeps only in-frame clones here, not all; method: immunoSEQ multiplex PCR. This sample has about 160,000 clones, with under 90% found just once. Sequencing was carried out using PBMCs. Receptor source: a man aged 18 to 30 in good health and CMV-seronegative. Each CDR3 is given with its conserved first and last residue. Fields, in order: V gene, clone size, D gene, J gene, CDR3 protein, CDR3 DNA. A D gene is named only where the DNA matches it firmly. Expanded clones get a size class; other rows say once, few or many, or leave the size out.

>TRBV19|.|.|TRBJ2-7
CASSPSSSYEQYF
TGTGCCAGTAGTCCGTCGAGCTCCTACGAGCAGTACTTC
>TRBV6-5|.|.|TRBJ1-2
CAVGTRGGYGYTF
TGTGCGGTGGGGACAAGGGGCGGCTATGGCTACACCTTC
>TRBV9|.|.|TRBJ1-6
CASSGDIYNSPLHF
TGTGCCAGCAGCGGGGACATCTATAATTCACCCCTCCACTTT
>TRBV2|once|TRBD1|TRBJ1-4
CASTRQGQGEKLFF
TGTGCCAGCACCCGACAGGGGCAGGGAGAAAAACTGTTTTTT
>TRBV4-3|.|TRBD2|TRBJ2-3
CASSQALAGGTDTQYF
TGCGCCAGCAGCCAAGCTCTAGCGGGAGGCACAGATACGCAGTATTTT
>TRBV5-4|.|TRBD2|TRBJ2-3
CASSLVLAASTDTQYF
TGTGCCAGCAGCTTGGTACTAGCGGCAAGCACAGATACGCAGTATTTT
>TRBV28|.|TRBD2|TRBJ2-1
CASSRLAGGSNEQFF
TGTGCCAGCAGCCGACTAGCGGGGGGGTCCAATGAGCAGTTCTTC
>TRBV11-2|once|TRBD2|TRBJ2-1
CASSFGAGGRNEQFF
TGTGCCAGCAGCTTCGGAGCGGGGGGCAGAAATGAGCAGTTCTTC
>TRBV19|.|.|TRBJ2-7
CASSIVQGNSYEQYF
TGTGCCAGTAGTATAGTCCAGGGTAACTCCTACGAGCAGTACTTC
>TRBV29-1|.|.|TRBJ2-7
CSVRPGESYEQYF
TGCAGCGTCCGACCGGGGGAAAGCTACGAGCAGTACTTC
>TRBV6-1|few|.|TRBJ1-3
CASSEGAGDSGNTIYF
TGTGCCAGCAGTGAAGGTGCGGGGGACTCTGGAAACACCATATATTTT
>TRBV6-6|.|.|TRBJ1-3
CASRRGGGPGNTIYF
TGTGCCAGCAGGAGGGGAGGGGGGCCTGGAAACACCATATATTTT
>TRBV5-6|.|TRBD1|TRBJ1-6
CASSAGTGDAPLHF
TGTGCCAGCAGCGCCGGGACAGGGGACGCCCCCCTCCACTTT
>TRBV29-1|.|.|TRBJ2-7
CSVRMAGFYEQYF
TGCAGCGTTAGGATGGCAGGATTCTACGAGCAGTACTTC
>TRBV4-1|.|TRBD1|TRBJ2-2
CASSARTGHTGELFF
TGCGCCAGCAGCGCCCGGACAGGGCACACCGGGGAGCTGTTTTTT
>TRBV6-1|once|TRBD1|TRBJ1-6
CASTEQGKLHF
TGTGCCAGCACCGAACAGGGGAAGCTCCACTTT
>TRBV28|once|TRBD1|TRBJ1-5
CASSYPPPGQGSNQPQHF
TGTGCCAGCAGTTACCCCCCTCCGGGACAGGGTAGCAATCAGCCCCAGCATTTT
>TRBV10-3|.|.|TRBJ1-1
CAISDGSGNTEAFF
TGTGCCATCAGTGATGGCAGTGGGAACACTGAAGCTTTCTTT
>TRBV7-9|few|TRBD2|TRBJ2-7
CASSSPTSGSDYEQYF
TGTGCCAGCAGCTCACCGACTAGCGGGAGCGACTACGAGCAGTACTTC
>TRBV15|few|.|TRBJ1-5
CATSRDSGTRINQPQHF
TGTGCCACCAGCAGAGATAGTGGGACAAGGATCAATCAGCCCCAGCATTTT
>TRBV28|.|TRBD2|TRBJ2-3
CASTLGLAGGRDTQYF
TGTGCCAGCACCCTCGGACTAGCGGGAGGCCGAGATACGCAGTATTTT
>TRBV7-9|.|TRBD1|TRBJ2-7
CSSSIGQGASYEQYF
TGTTCCAGCAGCATCGGACAGGGCGCTTCCTACGAGCAGTACTTC
>TRBV18|.|.|TRBJ2-5
CASSSSGSQETQYF
TGTGCCAGCTCATCAAGCGGGTCCCAAGAGACCCAGTACTTC
>TRBV28|.|.|TRBJ1-6
CASSLGGSSYNSPLHF
TGTGCCAGCAGTTTAGGCGGGAGCTCCTATAATTCACCCCTCCACTTT